Listed below are T cell receptor beta chains from one sample, sequenced in a study of beta chain features in type 1 diabetes. Data came from immunoSEQ multiplex PCR; TCRdb stores just in-frame clones and leaves some out. The table shows hundreds of thousands of clones, with about a sixth occurring only once. Source material: naive CD4+ T cells from blood. Source of these receptors: a woman between 18 and 29 years old in good health. The CDR3 runs from the conserved cysteine through the conserved F or W. A D gene is named only where the DNA matches it firmly. Only part of the rows carry a size: once, few, many, or a class if the clone is expanded.

j_call v_call d_call clone_size cdr3_nt cdr3_aa
TRBJ1-4 TRBV28 NA NA TGTGCCAGCAGTCTGCTGGGCCGAGAGGGACTGTTTTTT CASSLLGREGLFF
TRBJ2-3 TRBV4-3 NA NA TGCGCCAGCAGCCAACGGGACGCGGCTAGCACAGATACGCAGTATTTT CASSQRDAASTDTQYF
TRBJ1-1 TRBV11-2 NA NA TGTGCCAGCAGAGTGGACCGACTGAACACTGAAGCTTTCTTT CASRVDRLNTEAFF
TRBJ2-5 TRBV2 TRBD1 NA TGTGCCAGCAGTACGGGACAGCCCCAAGAGACCCAGTACTTC CASSTGQPQETQYF
TRBJ2-1 TRBV7-9 NA NA TGTGCCAGCAGCCAACGGGCGGGGTTAAGCTCCTACAATGAGCAGTTCTTC CASSQRAGLSSYNEQFF
TRBJ2-1 TRBV7-2 TRBD2 few TGTGCCAGCAGCTCCCAGCGGGACTACAATGAGCAGTTCTTC CASSSQRDYNEQFF
TRBJ2-2 TRBV9 NA few TGTGCCAGCAGCATTCGGGCAGGGGACACCGGGGAGCTGTTTTTT CASSIRAGDTGELFF
TRBJ2-5 TRBV21-1 NA NA TGTGCCAGCAGACTAGCGGGAGGACCCCAAGAGACCCAGTACTTC CASRLAGGPQETQYF
TRBJ1-1 TRBV7-7 TRBD1 few TGTGCTAGCAGTCGGGACAGCAGCACTGAAGCTTTCTTT CASSRDSSTEAFF
TRBJ2-5 TRBV4-3 NA NA TGCGCCAGCAGCCGTACGGGGCTCCAAGAGACCCAGTACTTC CASSRTGLQETQYF
TRBJ2-5 TRBV11-2 NA NA TGTGCCAGCAGCTTGGGACTTCAAGAGACCCAGTACTTC CASSLGLQETQYF
TRBJ2-3 TRBV5-1 TRBD2 few TGCGCCAGCAGTAATCTAGCGGGGAGCACAGATACGCAGTATTTT CASSNLAGSTDTQYF
TRBJ1-2 TRBV7-2 NA few TGTGCCAGCAGCTTAGCATGGGAACAAGATGGCTACACCTTC CASSLAWEQDGYTF
TRBJ2-6 TRBV21-1 NA few TGTGCCAGCACTATAGAGACCGGGACAGGGGCTTCCTCTGGGGCCAACGTCCTGACTTTC CASTIETGTGASSGANVLTF
TRBJ2-2 TRBV5-1 TRBD1 NA TGCGCCAGCAGCTCGGGGGACAGGGCGAGCACCGGGGAGCTGTTTTTT CASSSGDRASTGELFF
TRBJ1-1 TRBV28 NA NA TGTGCCAGCAGTTCATTTGGGAGGGTGAACACTGAAGCTTTCTTT CASSSFGRVNTEAFF
TRBJ1-3 TRBV9 NA NA TGTGCCAGCAGCCTCTCATCCGGGAGAAACTCTGGAAACACCATATATTTT CASSLSSGRNSGNTIYF
TRBJ1-5 TRBV7-9 NA NA TGTGCCAGCAGCTTAGCGGGGACACCGGATCAGCCCCAGCATTTT CASSLAGTPDQPQHF
TRBJ2-3 TRBV7-3 NA NA TGTGCCAGCAGCCCAAAAGTTTCCACAGATACGCAGTATTTT CASSPKVSTDTQYF
TRBJ2-5 TRBV5-4 NA NA TGTGCCAGCAGCTCGCAAGCTAGCATCAGGGAGACCCAGTACTTC CASSSQASIRETQYF
TRBJ2-5 TRBV11-2 TRBD2 NA TGTGCCAGCAGCTTAGGTAGCGGGAGGTTTGGGACCCAGTACTTC CASSLGSGRFGTQYF
TRBJ2-1 TRBV14 TRBD2 NA TGTGCCAGCAGCCAAGGACCGGGACTAGCGGGAGGGCTCGAGCAGTTCTTC CASSQGPGLAGGLEQFF
TRBJ2-5 TRBV7-8 TRBD1 few TGTGCCGGGGAGACAGGGCTAGAGGAGACCCAGTACTTC CAGETGLEETQYF
TRBJ2-5 TRBV7-2 NA NA TGTGCCAGCAGCTCAATACACCAGCGGTCGGGGGAGACCCAGTACTTC CASSSIHQRSGETQYF
TRBJ2-7 TRBV7-2 TRBD2 few TGTGCCAGCAGCTCACAGACTAGCGGGAGAATCTACGAGCAGTACTTC CASSSQTSGRIYEQYF
TRBJ2-7 TRBV9 TRBD1 NA TGTGCCAGCAGCCCCGAGGGGACAGCAGGGAGTTACGAGCAGTACTTC CASSPEGTAGSYEQYF
TRBJ1-4 TRBV19 TRBD1 NA TGTGCCACCCGGACCCACGCCCACGGGACAGGCGCCCTGAATGAAAAACTGTTTTTT CATRTHAHGTGALNEKLFF
TRBJ2-1 TRBV11-2 NA NA TGTGCCAGCAGCTTAGTACGGGGTTACAATGAGCAGTTCTTC CASSLVRGYNEQFF
TRBJ1-5 TRBV25-1 TRBD1 NA TGTGCCAGCAGCCCCGGGACAGCTCCCCCGAATCAGCCCCAGCATTTT CASSPGTAPPNQPQHF
TRBJ2-1 TRBV18 NA few TGTGCCAGCTCACCACCGTCAGGCAATGAGCAGTTCTTC CASSPPSGNEQFF
TRBJ2-6 TRBV27 TRBD1 few TGTGCCAGCAGTTTGGACAGGGCGAGCTCTGGGGCCAACGTCCTGACTTTC CASSLDRASSGANVLTF
TRBJ1-2 TRBV7-9 NA NA TGTGCCAGCAGCTTGGGGGCCGGAAGGAACTATGGCTACACCTTC CASSLGAGRNYGYTF
TRBJ2-2 TRBV10-3 NA few TGTGCCATCAGTGAGTTAGGAGGTTCCGGGGAGCTGTTTTTT CAISELGGSGELFF
TRBJ1-2 TRBV6-6 NA NA TGTGCCAGCCGACGGACAACCCGAGCCTATGGCTACACCTTC CASRRTTRAYGYTF
TRBJ2-1 TRBV10-3 NA NA TGTGCCATCAGTGAGACAGGGAATAGGGAAGTCTCCTACAATGAGCAGTTCTTC CAISETGNREVSYNEQFF
TRBJ2-6 TRBV18 NA few TGTGCCAGCTCACCAAGCTCTGGGGCCAACGTCCTGACTTTC CASSPSSGANVLTF
TRBJ2-3 TRBV10-3 NA NA TGTGCCATCACCTCCGGGACTAGCACAGATACGCAGTATTTT CAITSGTSTDTQYF
TRBJ1-2 TRBV28 TRBD1 few TGTGCCAGCAGTTTACGGACAGGGGGTAACAACCCCGACTATGGCTACACCTTC CASSLRTGGNNPDYGYTF
TRBJ1-2 TRBV28 NA NA TGTGCCAGCAGTTTGGCGGGGCAGGGCGCTAACTATGGCTACACCTTC CASSLAGQGANYGYTF
TRBJ2-5 TRBV7-2 TRBD1 NA TGTGCCAGCAGCATCCGGGTAGGGGGCGAGACCCAGTACTTC CASSIRVGGETQYF
TRBJ2-1 TRBV9 NA NA TGTGCCAGCAGCGTAGTTGGCGGGAAATCCTACAATGAGCAGTTCTTC CASSVVGGKSYNEQFF
TRBJ2-7 TRBV5-6 NA few TGTGCCAGCAGCCTGACCTACGAGCAGTACTTC CASSLTYEQYF
TRBJ1-1 TRBV5-4 NA few TGTGCCAGCAGCTTAGTCGGGCAGGGCGAAGCTTTCTTT CASSLVGQGEAFF
TRBJ2-2 TRBV9 NA NA TGTGCCAGCAGCCTAACACCCGGGGAGCTGTTTTTT CASSLTPGELFF
TRBJ2-1 TRBV5-1 NA NA TGCGCCAGCAGCTTGGAGGACCGGGGAACAATGACGCAGTTCTTC CASSLEDRGTMTQFF
TRBJ2-2 TRBV11-2 NA NA TGTGCCAGCAGCTTATCTGATAGGAGCACGCTGTTTTTT CASSLSDRSTLFF
TRBJ2-1 TRBV7-2 NA few TGTGCCAGCAGCTTAGAGAGGTACAATGAGCAGTTCTTC CASSLERYNEQFF
TRBJ1-5 TRBV21-1 NA NA TGTGCCAGCAGCAAAGCGCGGACGGAATATAGCAATCAGCCCCAGCATTTT CASSKARTEYSNQPQHF
TRBJ2-1 TRBV6-4 NA NA TGTGCCAGCAGTTACGGTCGCAATGAGCAGTTCTTC CASSYGRNEQFF
TRBJ2-3 TRBV18 TRBD2 NA TGTGCCAGCTCACGAGGGAGCGGGAGCCCAGATACGCAGTATTTT CASSRGSGSPDTQYF
TRBJ2-7 TRBV4-3 TRBD2 NA TGCGCCAGCAGCCAAGATGGCGCTAGCGGGAGAGTGGAGCAGTACTTC CASSQDGASGRVEQYF
TRBJ1-2 TRBV7-2 NA NA TGTGCCAGCAGCTTAACGGGAATGTATGGCTACACCTTC CASSLTGMYGYTF
TRBJ2-5 TRBV2 NA few TGTGCCAGCCCCCGGGACCGCCAAGAGACCCAGTACTTC CASPRDRQETQYF
TRBJ2-3 TRBV5-1 NA few TGCGCCAGCAGCCCCCGTTTTGCAGATACGCAGTATTTT CASSPRFADTQYF
TRBJ2-1 TRBV18 TRBD2 few TGTGCCAGCTCACTTAGGACTAGCGGCTCCTACAATGAGCAGTTCTTC CASSLRTSGSYNEQFF
TRBJ2-2 TRBV10-3 NA NA TGTGCCATCAGTGAGTCGGTCGGGCCCAACACCGGGGAGCTGTTTTTT CAISESVGPNTGELFF